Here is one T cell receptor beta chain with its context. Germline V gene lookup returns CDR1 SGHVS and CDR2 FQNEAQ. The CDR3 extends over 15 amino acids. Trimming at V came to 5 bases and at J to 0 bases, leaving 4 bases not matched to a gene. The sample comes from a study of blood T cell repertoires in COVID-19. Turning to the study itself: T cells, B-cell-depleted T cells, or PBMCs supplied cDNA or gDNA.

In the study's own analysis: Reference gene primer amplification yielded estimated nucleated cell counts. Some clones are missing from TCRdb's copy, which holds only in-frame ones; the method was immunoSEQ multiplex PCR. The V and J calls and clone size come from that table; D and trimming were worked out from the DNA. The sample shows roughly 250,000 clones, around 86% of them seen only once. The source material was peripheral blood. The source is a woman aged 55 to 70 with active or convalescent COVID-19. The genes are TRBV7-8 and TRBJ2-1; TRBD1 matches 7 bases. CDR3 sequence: CASSQRDSSYNEQFF. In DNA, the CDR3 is TGTGCCAGCAGCCAAAGGGACAGCTCCTACAATGAGCAGTTCTTC. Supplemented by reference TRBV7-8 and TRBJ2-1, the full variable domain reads GAGVSQSPRYKVAKRGQDVALRCDPISGHVSLFWYQQALGQGPEFLTYFQNEAQLDKSGLPSDRFFAERPEGSVSTLKIQRTQQEDSAVYLCASSQRDSSYNEQFFGPGTRLTVL.